The present T cell receptor (beta chain) was sequenced within a study of beta chain features in type 1 diabetes. Regarding this clone: The same CDR3 also results from other DNA sequences found in this sample.

Every isolated RNA sample was fully reverse transcribed, so sequencing captured expressed TCRB transcripts. Repertoires were generated with immunoSEQ multiplex PCR, while TCRdb's copy carries only in-frame clones and drops some. Of some 300,000 clones in the sample, under 8.5% were seen once. This CDR3 spans 11 amino acids. Germline CDR1 KGHSH, CDR2 LQKENI. Trimming cost V 4 bases and J 1 base, with 1 base left between them. The receptor was isolated from a woman younger than 35 in good health. Sequenced material: central memory CD4+ T cells from blood. The J gene is TRBJ2-5, the V gene TRBV18; D is ambiguous. This CDR3 is CASSLQETQYF. The CDR3 nucleotides read TGTGCCAGCTCACTCCAAGAGACCCAGTACTTC.